Below, 27 T cell receptor beta chains from the same sample are listed, as sequenced in a study of early T cells in non-severe SARS-CoV-2 infection. TCRdb independently ran MiXCR on the 5' RACE reads; one entry per CDR3 protein. The sample holds roughly 27,000 distinct CDR3 sequences, about 10% seen once. Sequenced material: whole blood. The source is an adult who was a healthcare worker with PCR-confirmed SARS-CoV-2 infection or an uninfected control (not recorded which).

This clonotype came up many times. The chain has TRBV7-6 and TRBJ2-3; D is unresolved. Per the germline V gene, CDR1 is SGHVS and CDR2 is FNYEAQ. The ends were cut back, 4 bases at V and 0 bases at J, with 11 bases in the middle. There are 15 residues in the CDR3. CDR3 DNA: TGTGCCAGCAGCTCGCCCTTTTCTAGCACAGATACGCAGTATTTT. Translation gives CASSSPFSSTDTQYF.

Notes on this clonotype: The junction and the germline gene differ at one end; a read error may be behind it. The chain employs TRBV5-1 and TRBJ1-1; D unclear. The germline CDR1 and CDR2 sequences are SGHRS and YFSETQ. The CDR3 runs 14 residues. This CDR3 is CASGLVAGNTEAFF. The CDR3 DNA reads TGCGCCAGCGGTTTGGTGGCCGGGAACACTGAAGCTTTCTTC.

This clonotype has a handful of counts. Mismatch with germline at one junction end may stem from a read error. The rearrangement joins TRBV7-2 to TRBJ1-4, with 7 positions matching TRBD1. Looked up from germline, CDR1 is SGHTA and CDR2 is FQGNSA. This CDR3 is 16 amino acids long. The CDR3 DNA follows: TGTGCCAGCAGCTTACTCCCGGGACAGCTTAATGAGAAACTGTTTTTT. This sequence encodes CASSLLPGQLNEKLFF.

This clonotype was observed at least ten times. V and J are TRBV20-1 and TRBJ2-3; the match to TRBD1 covers 8 bases. Germline loops: CDR1 DFQATT, CDR2 SNEGSKA (reference sequence). The trim removed 8 bases at V and 1 base at J, leaving 8 bases unmatched. This CDR3 spans 14 amino acids. The DNA of the CDR3 is TGCAGTCGCCAAGGACAGGGAGGCACAGATACGCAGTATTTT. Protein sequence: CSRQGQGGTDTQYF.

The genes are TRBV4-3 and TRBJ2-5; TRBD1 matches 7 bases. The J segment lost 3 bases and the V segment lost 4 bases, leaving 14 bases of the junction unmatched. This CDR3 is built from 17 residues. Germline values: CDR1 LGHNA, CDR2 YSLEER. The DNA for the CDR3 is TGCGCCAGCAGCCCACGACCAGTCGGGACAGAAGAAGAGACCCAGTACTTC. Protein sequence: CASSPRPVGTEEETQYF.

There are a few counts of this clonotype. V usage is TRBV5-4 and J usage is TRBJ2-1; D remains ambiguous. CDR1 and CDR2 (germline): SGHNT, YYREEE (reference sequence). The CDR3 loop spans 13 amino acids. With 2 bases removed from V and 9 bases from J, the gap between germline ends came to 12 bases. The CDR3 sequence: CASSFLGSSEQFF. DNA for the CDR3: TGTGCCAGCAGCTTTCTGGGGTCGAGTGAGCAGTTCTTC.

This clonotype was recorded at least ten times. The J gene is TRBJ2-1, the V gene TRBV27; possible D gene TRBD2, 5 bases. Per the germline V gene, CDR1 is MNHEY and CDR2 is SMNVEV (reference sequence). This CDR3 is built from 16 residues. V dropped 1 base and J dropped 4 bases, with 14 bases sitting between them. In DNA form, the CDR3 reads TGTGCCAGCAGTTTATTTCGGGGTTTGAAGTACAATGAGCAGTTCTTC. Translation: CASSLFRGLKYNEQFF.

This clonotype is judged medium-sized. This chain's CDR3 is CASSLDKGTGELFF. The DNA for the CDR3 is TGTGCCAGCAGCCTCGACAAGGGGACCGGGGAGCTGTTTTTT. The chain recombines TRBV11-2 with TRBJ2-2, with D possibly being TRBD1 (5 bases). The CDR3 runs to 14 residues. Germline V gives CDR1 SGHAT, CDR2 FQNNGV. Trimming left V 5 bases short and J 5 bases short, with 12 bases between. The variable domain in full, completed from reference TRBV11-2 and TRBJ2-2, reads EAGVAQSPRYKIIEKRQSVAFWCNPISGHATLYWYQQILGQGPKLLIQFQNNGVVDDSQLPKDRFSAERLKGVDSTLKIQPAKLEDSAVYLCASSLDKGTGELFFGEGSRLTVL.

The chain joins TRBV20-1 to TRBJ2-3; 10 bases map to TRBD2. The CDR3 totals 15 residues. Germline-derived CDR1 and CDR2 are DFQATT and SNEGSKA (reference sequence). After removal of 6 bases from V and 3 bases from J, the junction contained 9 bases not matched to a gene. CDR3 coding DNA: TGCAGTGCCCCCAGCGGGGGGGCGGGAACAGATACGCAGTATTTT. It yields the protein CSAPSGGAGTDTQYF.

This clonotype was picked up many times. The rearrangement uses TRBV6-2 or TRBV6-3 and TRBJ2-1; D unresolved. Trimming cost V 0 bases and J 8 bases, with 17 bases left between them. The CDR3 contains 16 residues. CDR1 MNHEY and CDR2 SVGEGT come from the germline V gene. CDR3 loop: CASSYSIAPVPDEQFF. The DNA of the CDR3 is TGTGCCAGCAGTTACTCGATCGCCCCAGTTCCCGATGAGCAGTTCTTC.

This chain joins TRBV9 and TRBJ2-1; a weak D match, TRBD2 (6 bases). Germline CDR1 reads SGDLS; CDR2 reads YYNGEE. The CDR3 covers 16 residues. Trimming took 4 bases from V and 0 from J, leaving 14 bases between them. The CDR3 DNA is TGTGCCAGCAGCCCGCTGGGCGGGGACTCCTACAATGAGCAGTTCTTC. Protein: CASSPLGGDSYNEQFF.

This clonotype occurred a few times. The chain links TRBV6-5 to TRBJ2-7, with no clear D. The V gene lost 6 bases and the J gene lost 1 base, with 13 bases spanning the gap. The CDR3 spans 14 residues. CDR1 is MNHEY and CDR2 is SVGAGI in the germline V gene. CDR3 DNA: TGTGCCAGCAGCCCGTCGGGTCTTTCCTACGAGCAGTACTTC. This encodes CASSPSGLSYEQYF.

This clonotype occurred many times. V gene TRBV30 combines with J gene TRBJ2-3, with 8 bases that match TRBD1. The CDR3 is made up of 15 amino acids. CDR1 GTSNPN and CDR2 SVGIG come from the germline V gene (reference sequence). The V and J ends lost 1 base and 4 bases, in that order; junction bases with no gene match: 7. The CDR3 sequence: CAWSASRGLADTQYF. CDR3 DNA: TGTGCCTGGAGTGCGTCCAGGGGGCTAGCAGATACGCAGTATTTT.

In its sample, this clonotype was seen many times. The chain couples TRBV10-3 to TRBJ1-5, with D uncertain. Germline loops: CDR1 ENHRY, CDR2 SYGVKD. This CDR3 contains 13 residues. Between the trimmed V and J ends, which lost 8 bases and 6 bases, there was a span of 14 bases. The CDR3 DNA follows: TGTGCCATCGCCCCTCAGGAGCTTCAGCCCCAGCATTTT. It is translated as CAIAPQELQPQHF.

This clonotype was counted many times. An end of the junction does not agree with germline; a read error may underlie this. This chain uses TRBV7-8 with TRBJ2-1; maybe TRBD2 (5 bases). CDR3 length: 14 residues. Germline V lookup: CDR1 SGHVS, CDR2 FQNEAQ. The CDR3 reads CASVASTYVNEQFF. DNA of the CDR3: TGTGCCAGCGTCGCTAGCACGTACGTGAATGAGCAGTTTTTC. The full variable domain, in which reference TRBV7-8 and TRBJ2-1 provide the parts outside the CDR3, is GAGVSQSPRYKVAKRGQDVALRCDPISGHVSLFWYQQALGQGPEFLTYFQNEAQLDKSGLPSDRFFAERPEGSVSTLKIQRTQQEDSAVYLCASVASTYVNEQFFGPGTRLTVL.

This clonotype has ten or more counts. The chain recombines TRBV7-6 with TRBJ2-2, with a tentative D call TRBD2 (6 bases). Trimming left V 1 base short and J 5 bases short, with 14 bases between. Germline V lookup: CDR1 SGHVS, CDR2 FNYEAQ. This CDR3 has 16 residues. Here the CDR3 reads CASSLVTTGGTGELFF. For the CDR3, the DNA is TGTGCCAGCAGCTTAGTTACGACCGGGGGTACCGGGGAGCTGTTTTTT.

This clonotype was found many times. The genes are TRBV19 and TRBJ2-7, with D possibly matching TRBD1 (6 bases). Germline loops: CDR1 LNHDA, CDR2 SQIVND (reference sequence). This CDR3 has 18 amino acids. Between the trimmed V and J ends, which lost 3 bases and 2 bases, there was a span of 23 bases. The CDR3 sequence: CASSIYPGERWAPYEQYF. For the CDR3, the DNA is TGTGCCAGTAGTATTTATCCAGGGGAAAGGTGGGCCCCCTACGAGCAGTACTTC.

This clonotype was seen repeatedly, ten times or more. In DNA, the CDR3 is TGTGCCAGCAGTTCGTGGGGATCGAACGGGGAGCTGTTTTTT. This gives the protein CASSSWGSNGELFF. The chain employs TRBV6-6 and TRBJ2-2; no firm D call. CDR3 length: 14 residues. The germline V gene has CDR1 MNHNY and CDR2 SVGAGI (reference sequence). Trimming took off 4 bases at V and 7 bases at J, with 13 bases between the two ends.

This clonotype was picked up many times. The chain uses TRBV3-1 and TRBJ1-3, with a possible D match to TRBD1 (5 bases). Trimming pared 5 bases from V and 2 bases from J, leaving 13 bases between. CDR1 is LGHDT and CDR2 is YNNKEL in the germline V gene (reference sequence). The CDR3 extends over 15 amino acids. The CDR3 sequence: CASSGVRGAGNTIYF. As DNA, the CDR3 is TGTGCCAGCAGCGGGGTAAGGGGCGCTGGAAACACCATATATTTT.

In this sample, this clonotype turned up many times. The gene calls are TRBV7-2 and TRBJ2-1; D remains unclear. CDR3 length: 13 residues. Germline lookup yields CDR1 SGHTA and CDR2 FQGNSA. Trimming cost V 7 bases and J 6 bases, with 13 bases left between them. CDR3: CASTPDPSNEQFF. In nucleotides, the CDR3 is TGTGCCAGCACACCGGACCCGTCCAATGAGCAGTTCTTC.

This clonotype was seen at least ten times. CDR3 bases: TGTGCCAGCAGCTCGCCGGGACTAGCTAACTCCTACGAGCAGTACTTC. It encodes CASSSPGLANSYEQYF. The J gene is TRBJ2-7, the V gene TRBV7-6; 9 nucleotides match TRBD2. The CDR3 is 16 amino acids. The trim removed 4 bases at V and 0 bases at J, leaving 7 bases unmatched. Germline assignment: CDR1 SGHVS and CDR2 FNYEAQ.

This clonotype appeared many times. V gene TRBV30 combines with J gene TRBJ1-1; D call uncertain. Germline V gene sequence: CDR1 GTSNPN, CDR2 SVGIG (reference sequence). This CDR3 comprises 11 residues. Trimming removed 5 bases at V and 0 bases at J, with 4 bases between. The CDR3 spells CAWVVNTEAFF. The CDR3 DNA reads TGTGCCTGGGTCGTGAACACTGAAGCTTTCTTT.

Sample share makes this clonotype medium-sized. The chain links TRBV15 to TRBJ1-2, with D possibly being TRBD1 (6 bases). Trimming pared 0 bases from V and 6 bases from J, leaving 8 bases between. The CDR3 sequence is 13 residues long. Germline values: CDR1 LNHNV, CDR2 YYDKDF (reference sequence). CDR3 loop: CATSREEGDGYTF. The CDR3 DNA reads as TGTGCCACCAGCAGAGAGGAGGGGGATGGCTACACCTTC.

This clonotype was picked up many times. The chain carries TRBV20-1 and TRBJ2-7, with 8 bases that match TRBD1. Unmatched junction bases numbered 7, after V lost 3 bases and J lost 0 bases. Per germline, CDR1 DFQATT and CDR2 SNEGSKA (reference sequence). The CDR3 has 15 residues. CDR3 sequence: CSASTDRGISYEQYF. The DNA for the CDR3 is TGCAGTGCTAGCACCGACAGGGGCATCTCCTACGAGCAGTACTTC.

This clonotype was seen only a few times. This chain uses TRBV5-1 with TRBJ2-3; 12 positions match TRBD2. Germline-derived CDR1 and CDR2 are SGHRS and YFSETQ. Unmatched junction bases numbered 9, after V lost 3 bases and J lost 7 bases. This CDR3 is built from 16 residues. The CDR3 DNA reads as TGCGCCAGCAGCTCACTAGCGGGGGGTCTCCCCCATACGCAGTATTTT. This encodes CASSSLAGGLPHTQYF.

In its sample, this clonotype was seen a few times. The chain joins TRBV28 to TRBJ1-3; 7 nucleotides agree with TRBD1. Unmatched junction bases numbered 10, after V lost 8 bases and J lost 0 bases. Germline V CDR1 and CDR2: MDHEN, SYDVKM. The CDR3 spans 16 residues. CDR3 loop: CASSGGIISSGNTIYF. The DNA of the CDR3 is TGTGCCAGCTCAGGGGGTATCATCAGCTCTGGAAACACCATATATTTT.

V usage is TRBV7-2 and J usage is TRBJ1-1; possibly TRBD1 for D (5 bases). The germline V gene encodes CDR1 SGHTA and CDR2 FQGNSA. The V gene lost 5 bases and the J gene lost 10 bases, with 20 bases spanning the gap. The CDR3 length is 14 residues. The CDR3 DNA reads as TGTGCCAGCAGCATAAATCAGGGAGTACTGGGAGCTTTCTTT. This gives the protein CASSINQGVLGAFF.